The clone carrying this T cell receptor beta chain has a count of ten or more. What it recognizes is unknown. The CDR3 covers 17 residues. V was cut by 2 bases and J by 0 bases, with 14 bases left in between. 5'RACE template switching generated TCR cDNA, adding a universal primer site and UMIs. MiXCR, run by TCRdb on the 5' RACE reads, gives a single entry per CDR3 protein. This sample has about 150,000 distinct CDR3 sequences, with approximately 6.6% found just once. The entry originates in a study of T cells after yellow fever vaccination. Regarding the study as a whole: FACS-sorted repertoires might harbor abundant contaminating clonotypes from the bulk population. Peak timing came faster in the weaker secondary response, day 5 versus 15.

This chain uses TRBV12-3 or TRBV12-4 with TRBJ1-3; D is possibly TRBD1 (5 bases). This material consisted of CD4+ T cells sorted from PBMCs, taken 10 days after the yellow fever booster vaccination. This TCR came from a man aged 25-45 years who received the YFV17D yellow fever vaccine. CDR3 bases: TGTGCCAGCAGTTTAATCCCAGGGTCGGGCTCTGGAAACACCATATATTTT. This sequence encodes CASSLIPGSGSGNTIYF.